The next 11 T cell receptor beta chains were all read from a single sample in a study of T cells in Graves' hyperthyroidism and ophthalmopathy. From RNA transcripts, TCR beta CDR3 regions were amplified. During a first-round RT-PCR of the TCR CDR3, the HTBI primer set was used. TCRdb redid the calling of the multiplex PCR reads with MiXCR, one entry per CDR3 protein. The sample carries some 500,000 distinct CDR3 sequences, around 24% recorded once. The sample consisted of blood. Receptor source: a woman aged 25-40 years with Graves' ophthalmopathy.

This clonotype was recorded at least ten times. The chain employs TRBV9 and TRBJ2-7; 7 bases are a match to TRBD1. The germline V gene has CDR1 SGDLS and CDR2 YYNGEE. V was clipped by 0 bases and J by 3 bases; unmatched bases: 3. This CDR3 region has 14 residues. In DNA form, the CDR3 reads TGTGCCAGCAGCGTAGATGCAGGGGGCTACGAGCAGTACTTC. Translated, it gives CASSVDAGGYEQYF.

Here the CDR3 DNA reads TGTGCCAGCAGTCAGGACAGATTGAACACTGAAGCTTTCTTT. Amino acid sequence: CASSQDRLNTEAFF. The chain employs TRBV7-8 and TRBJ1-1; tentatively, D is TRBD1 (6 bases). The V end was cut by 6 bases, the J end by 0 bases, with 11 bases between. Germline loops: CDR1 SGHVS, CDR2 FQNEAQ. The CDR3 covers 14 residues.

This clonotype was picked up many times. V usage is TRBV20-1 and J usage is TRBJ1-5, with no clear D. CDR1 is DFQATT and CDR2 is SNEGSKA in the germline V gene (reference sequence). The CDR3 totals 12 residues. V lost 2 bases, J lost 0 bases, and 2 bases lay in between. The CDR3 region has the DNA TGCAGTGCTAGACATAGCAATCAGCCCCAGCATTTT. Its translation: CSARHSNQPQHF.

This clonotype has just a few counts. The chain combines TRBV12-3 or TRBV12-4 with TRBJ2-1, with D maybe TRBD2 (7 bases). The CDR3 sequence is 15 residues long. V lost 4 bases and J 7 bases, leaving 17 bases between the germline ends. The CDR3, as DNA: TGTGCCAGCAGTTCAGGCCAGCGGGGACATAATGAGCAGTTCTTC. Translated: CASSSGQRGHNEQFF.

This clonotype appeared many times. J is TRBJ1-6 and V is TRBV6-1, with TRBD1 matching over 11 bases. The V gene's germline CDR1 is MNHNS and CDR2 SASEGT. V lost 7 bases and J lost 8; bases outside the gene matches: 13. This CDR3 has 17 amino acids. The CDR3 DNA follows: TGTGCCAGCACCTTTCTGGGGACAGGGGGTGCATATTCACCCCTCCACTTT. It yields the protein CASTFLGTGGAYSPLHF.

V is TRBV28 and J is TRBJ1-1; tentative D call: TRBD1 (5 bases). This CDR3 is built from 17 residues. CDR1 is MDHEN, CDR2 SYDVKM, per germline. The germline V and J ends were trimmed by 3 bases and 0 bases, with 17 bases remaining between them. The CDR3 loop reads CASSFSRGGEVNTEAFF. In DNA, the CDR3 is TGTGCCAGCAGTTTTAGTCGTGGGGGAGAGGTGAACACTGAAGCTTTCTTT. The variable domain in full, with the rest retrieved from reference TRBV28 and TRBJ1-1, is DVKVTQSSRYLVKRTGEKVFLECVQDMDHENMFWYRQDPGLGLRLIYFSYDVKMKEKGDIPEGYSVSREKKERFSLILESASTNQTSMYLCASSFSRGGEVNTEAFFGQGTRLTVV.

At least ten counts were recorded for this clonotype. The CDR3 DNA reads as TGTGCCAGCAGCCTTTCAGGGGTCGGGCAGCCCCAGCATTTT. Protein product: CASSLSGVGQPQHF. This chain joins TRBV27 and TRBJ1-5; tentative D call: TRBD1 (6 bases). V was clipped by 6 bases and J by 7 bases, with 16 bases between them. The CDR3 is 14 amino acids. From germline, CDR1 is MNHEY and CDR2 SMNVEV (reference sequence).

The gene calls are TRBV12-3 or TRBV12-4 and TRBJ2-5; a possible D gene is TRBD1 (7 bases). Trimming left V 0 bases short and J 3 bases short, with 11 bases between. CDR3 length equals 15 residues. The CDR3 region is CASSLAGGGEETQYF. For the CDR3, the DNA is TGTGCCAGCAGTTTAGCAGGGGGCGGGGAAGAGACCCAGTACTTC.

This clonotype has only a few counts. The CDR3 here is CASRDDRAYNQPQHF. CDR3 in DNA: TGTGCCAGCAGGGACGACAGGGCCTACAATCAGCCCCAGCATTTT. The chain couples TRBV6-2 or TRBV6-3 to TRBJ1-5; 7 nucleotides match TRBD1. V gave up 6 bases and J gave up 3 bases; unmatched junction bases: 8. Germline-derived CDR1 and CDR2 are MNHEY and SVGEGT. CDR3 length: 15 residues.

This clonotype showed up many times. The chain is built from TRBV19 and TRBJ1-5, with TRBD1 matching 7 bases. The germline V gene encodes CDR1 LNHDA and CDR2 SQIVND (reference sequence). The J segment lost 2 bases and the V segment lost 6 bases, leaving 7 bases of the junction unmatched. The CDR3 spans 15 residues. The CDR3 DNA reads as TGTGCCAGTAGGGGGACAGCTTCGGGCAATCAGCCCCAGCATTTT. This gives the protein CASRGTASGNQPQHF.

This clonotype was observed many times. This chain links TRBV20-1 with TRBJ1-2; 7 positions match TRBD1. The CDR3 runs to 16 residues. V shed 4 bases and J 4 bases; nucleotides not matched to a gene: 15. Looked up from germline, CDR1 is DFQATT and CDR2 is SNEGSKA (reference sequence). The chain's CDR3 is CSAITPTGEAGYGYTF. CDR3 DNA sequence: TGCAGTGCTATTACCCCTACAGGGGAGGCGGGCTATGGCTACACCTTC.